Listed below are T cell receptor beta chains from one sample, sequenced in a study of early T cells in non-severe SARS-CoV-2 infection. TCRdb independently ran MiXCR on the 5' RACE reads; one entry per CDR3 protein. This sample carries 20,000 to 25,000 distinct CDR3 sequences, around 5.2% of them seen once, and the ten largest clones take approximately 11%. The sample consisted of whole blood. Receptors were obtained from an adult who was a healthcare worker with PCR-confirmed SARS-CoV-2 infection or an uninfected control (not recorded which). Each CDR3 is given with its conserved first and last residue. D genes are given only for firm matches. The size of a clone is reported for some rows only, either as once, few or many, or as a class for expanded clones.

.,many,TRBV27,TRBJ2-3,TGTGCCAGCAGTTTTTCTGGAGAGGGGGCAGATACGCAGTATTTT,CASSFSGEGADTQYF
TRBD1,many,TRBV7-2,TRBJ2-3,TGTGCCAGCAGCTTAGGGTACAGGGGTGTGGATACGCAGTATTTT,CASSLGYRGVDTQYF
.,many,TRBV12-3/TRBV12-4,TRBJ1-5,TGTGCCAGCAGTTGGGGGAAGAATCAGCCCCAGCATTTT,CASSWGKNQPQHF
TRBD1,many,TRBV28,TRBJ1-5,TGTGCCAGCAGACGGGACAGGGTGCGTAATCAGCCCCAGCATTTT,CASRRDRVRNQPQHF
.,.,TRBV29-1,TRBJ2-1,TGCAGCGTTGCTCCGCGGGCAGGCTCCTACAATGAGCAGTTCTTC,CSVAPRAGSYNEQFF
.,many,TRBV18,TRBJ2-2,TGTGCCAGCTCACCGACCCAACGACCCGGGGAGCTGTTTTTT,CASSPTQRPGELFF
.,many,TRBV29-1,TRBJ2-5,TGCAGCGGGCAACGGGGCCCTGGGAACCAAGAGACCCAGTACTTC,CSGQRGPGNQETQYF
TRBD2,few,TRBV2,TRBJ2-1,TGTGCCAGCAGCCGACTAGCGGGATACAATGAGCAGTTCTTC,CASSRLAGYNEQFF
.,few,TRBV7-2,TRBJ1-1,TGTGCCAGCAGCTTAGCACAGGCAAGCACTGAAGCTTTCTTT,CASSLAQASTEAFF
TRBD1,many,TRBV13,TRBJ2-4,TGTGCCAGCAGCGGTACAGGGGGCTTAAGGCAAAACATTCAGTACTTC,CASSGTGGLRQNIQYF
TRBD1,.,TRBV11-3,TRBJ2-2,TGTGCCAGCAGCTTAATCCCGGGACAGGGTGTTTTGTTAGCGAACACCGGGGAGCTGTTTTTT,CASSLIPGQGVLLANTGELFF
TRBD1,many,TRBV27,TRBJ1-6,TGTGCCAGCAGACCCGGACAGGCATCCCCACCCCTCCACTTT,CASRPGQASPPLHF
TRBD2,many,TRBV7-2,TRBJ2-1,TGTGCCAGCAGCCGGACTAGCTATAGTGAGCAGTTCTTC,CASSRTSYSEQFF
.,few,TRBV29-1,TRBJ2-4,TGCAGCGTCGAAAATAGCGGAGACCTTCAGTACTTC,CSVENSGDLQYF
.,many,TRBV6-2/TRBV6-3,TRBJ2-5,TGTGCCAGCAGCCCAGGGGAAGAGACCCAGTACTTC,CASSPGEETQYF
.,.,TRBV30,TRBJ1-4,TGTGCCTGGAGTGTATCCGGGGTTATTGGAAAACTGTTTTTT,CAWSVSGVIGKLFF
TRBD1,.,TRBV7-2,TRBJ1-2,TGTGCCAGCAGCTTAGCGAAAGCAGGGGGCGATGGCTACACCTTC,CASSLAKAGGDGYTF
.,many,TRBV19,TRBJ2-7,TGTGCCAGTAGCCGCCTACAGGCCTCCTACGAGCAGTACTTC,CASSRLQASYEQYF
.,many,TRBV14,TRBJ1-6,TGTGCCAGCAGCGGGGGGGACTATAATTCACCCCTCCACTTT,CASSGGDYNSPLHF
.,.,TRBV9,TRBJ2-5,TGTGCCAGCAGCGTGTACCCATCACAAGAGACCCAGTACTTC,CASSVYPSQETQYF
TRBD2,few,TRBV9,TRBJ2-7,TGTGCCAGCAGCGTAGCGGCTAGCGGGGTCTACGAGCAGTACTTC,CASSVAASGVYEQYF
.,.,TRBV12-3/TRBV12-4,TRBJ2-1,TGTGCCAGCAGTTCCCGGGACATTTACAATGAGCAGTTCTTC,CASSSRDIYNEQFF
.,.,TRBV20-1,TRBJ2-1,TGCAGTGCTAGGAGGGGGGATGAGCAGTTCTTC,CSARRGDEQFF
TRBD2,few,TRBV7-2,TRBJ2-2,TGTGCCAGCAGCGCGTCAAGCGGGAGCTTCACCGGGGAGCTGTTTTTT,CASSASSGSFTGELFF
.,many,TRBV14,TRBJ2-1,TGTGCCAGCAGCCAATCTTCCAGGGGAGACAATGAGCAGTTCTTC,CASSQSSRGDNEQFF
.,few,TRBV14,TRBJ1-1,TGTGCCAGCAACCGTTATCAGTCAGGGTCTGAAGCTTTCTTT,CASNRYQSGSEAFF
TRBD2,many,TRBV20-1,TRBJ2-1,TGCAGTGCTATCTCCGGGACTAGCGGTTACAATGAGCAGTTCTTC,CSAISGTSGYNEQFF
.,few,TRBV12-3/TRBV12-4,TRBJ2-6,TGTGCCAGCAGTCCGGGGGGACAGCTCGACGTCCTGACTTTC,CASSPGGQLDVLTF
.,many,TRBV7-2,TRBJ1-6,TGTGCCAGCAGCTTAGCCGCCAGGGTCAATTCACCCCTCCACTTT,CASSLAARVNSPLHF